This T cell receptor beta chain was captured by sequencing in a study of post-analysis software for immune sequencing data. Study-level background: The courses of disease that were included comprised relapsing-remitting, secondary progressive and progressive-relapsing multiple sclerosis.

Each TCR beta cDNA library carried unique molecular identifiers. Out of roughly 0.85 to 11 million T cells, about 520,000 cDNA molecules were generated. MiXCR, run by TCRdb on the PCR reads, gives a single entry per CDR3 protein. The sample has roughly 800,000 distinct CDR3 sequences; 25% to 30% are singletons. Study-wide results and caveats: Controls' normalized Chao1 diversity significantly exceeded that of multiple sclerosis patients. Strong same-batch co-clustering of samples appeared with F measure clustering. Relative to controls, patients had several TRBV segments at higher frequency, with TRBV5-6, TRBV5-1 and TRBV20-1 among these.

Comments on this clonotype: Its antigen is currently unknown.

The germline CDR1 and CDR2 sequences are SNHLY and FYNNEI. The CDR3 has 15 amino acids. Trimming took 7 bases from V and 9 from J, leaving 19 bases between them. This TCR came from a girl aged 10-17 years with multiple sclerosis. Sequencing used blood. V usage is TRBV2 and J usage is TRBJ1-6, with D uncertain. The CDR3 sequence: CASMPAGSGGSPLHF. In DNA, the CDR3 is TGTGCCAGCATGCCTGCGGGGAGTGGCGGTTCACCCCTCCACTTT.